The entry below gives a single T cell receptor (beta chain) sequence along with its context. This clonotype is described as medium-sized (0.01 to 0.1%). Its antigen is not yet known. No much larger clone exists at a distance of one base, and base qualities are not known. The run used an Illumina Genome Analyzer IIx. Using fastp at Q25 and MiXCR, TCRdb reprocessed the public reads and kept productive beta chains. CDR3 protein duplicates are merged, each entry listing the most common genes and DNA. For this sample there are 6,500 to 8,500 distinct CDR3 sequences; 30% to 40% appear just once. The ten largest make up about a fifth of the sample. These data originate in a study (dated by TCRdb to the early 2010s). Sequenced input: blood. The sequence came from a human donor.

Read as DNA, the sequence is TGTGCCAGCAGCCAAGATGTCGGAGGGAACTATGGCTACACCTTC. This translates into CASSQDVGGNYGYTF. The V gene is TRBV4-2 and the J gene is TRBJ1-2; the D gene cannot be named for sure. Looking up the germline V gene yields CDR1 LGHNA and CDR2 YNFKEQ. V is pared back by 0 bases and J by 2 bases, with 10 bases lying between the germline termini. Inclusive of the bounding cysteine and phenylalanine, the CDR3 is 15 residues long. CDR3 DNA is the only sequence kept; it has 45 bases, read in frame from the first base.